This TCR beta chain was sequenced for a study of blood T cell repertoires in COVID-19. The germline V gene has CDR1 WNHNN and CDR2 SYGVQD (reference sequence). The CDR3 covers 15 residues. Trimming removed 2 bases from V and 6 bases from J; junction bases left unmatched: 4. Profiling relied on immunoSEQ multiplex PCR, and the TCRdb table lists in-frame clones only, not all of them. The table shows 50,000 or so clones, with more than 75% occurring only once. The specimen was peripheral blood. The V and J genes are TRBV10-1 and TRBJ2-1, with 10 bases matching TRBD2. The source is a man aged 35 to 55 with active COVID-19. As DNA, the CDR3 is TGCGCCAGCAGTGAGAGCCCTAGCGGGAGCAATGAGCAGTTCTTC. Translated, it gives CASSESPSGSNEQFF.